A selection of T cell receptor beta chains follows, all from one sample in a study of T cell responses to AZD1222 COVID-19 vaccine. Method: immunoSEQ multiplex PCR; TCRdb's copy keeps in-frame clones and lacks some. The sample lists under 140,000 clones; 85% to 95% were seen once. The source was peripheral blood, collected on day 0 of AZD1222 vaccination. These receptors were taken from an adult in good health. CDR3s include the opening cysteine and the closing phenylalanine or tryptophan. A D gene is named only where the DNA matches it firmly. The size of a clone is reported for some rows only, either as once, few or many, or as a class for expanded clones.

d_gene: .
abundance: .
j_gene: TRBJ1-5
len: 14
v_gene: TRBV19
CDR3nt: TGTGCCAGTAGTATAGTCGTGGGTGAGGTTCCCCAGCATTTT
CDR3aa: CASSIVVGEVPQHF

d_gene: .
abundance: .
j_gene: TRBJ1-6
len: 14
v_gene: TRBV2
CDR3nt: TGTGCCAGCGGGTGGGCTCCCCCGAATTCACCCCTCCACTTT
CDR3aa: CASGWAPPNSPLHF

d_gene: .
abundance: .
j_gene: TRBJ1-6
len: 24
v_gene: TRBV1
CDR3nt: TGCACCAGCAGCCAAGATCACGTACAGCCTGCCCGCCAACACCGGTTCTCCTATAATTCACCCCTCCACTTT
CDR3aa: CTSSQDHVQPARQHRFSYNSPLHF

d_gene: TRBD1
abundance: .
j_gene: TRBJ2-7
len: 14
v_gene: TRBV7-7
CDR3nt: TGTGCCAGCAGCCCACCGGACAGGGCCTACGAGCAGTACTTC
CDR3aa: CASSPPDRAYEQYF

d_gene: .
abundance: .
j_gene: TRBJ1-5
len: 14
v_gene: TRBV3-1/TRBV3-2
CDR3nt: TGTGCCAGCAGCCAAGTGAGTAGCAATCAGCCCCAGCATTTT
CDR3aa: CASSQVSSNQPQHF

d_gene: TRBD1
abundance: .
j_gene: TRBJ1-6
len: 15
v_gene: TRBV27
CDR3nt: TGTGCCAGCAGTAGATCGACAGGGAATAATTCACCCCTCCACTTT
CDR3aa: CASSRSTGNNSPLHF

d_gene: TRBD2
abundance: .
j_gene: TRBJ2-1
len: 18
v_gene: TRBV7-9
CDR3nt: TGTGCCAGCAGGGCGACTAGCGGGGGGGGCGGCACCTACAATGAGCAGTTCTTC
CDR3aa: CASRATSGGGGTYNEQFF

d_gene: .
abundance: .
j_gene: TRBJ1-6
len: 16
v_gene: TRBV10-2
CDR3nt: TGCGCCAGCAGTGACCGGGGGGGCGGCGGGAATTCACCCCTCCACTTT
CDR3aa: CASSDRGGGGNSPLHF

d_gene: .
abundance: once
j_gene: TRBJ1-4
len: 16
v_gene: TRBV11-2
CDR3nt: TGTGCCAGCAGCTTAGGTCGGACGGCCAACCTAGGAAAACTGTTTTTT
CDR3aa: CASSLGRTANLGKLFF

d_gene: .
abundance: .
j_gene: TRBJ1-5
len: 13
v_gene: TRBV28
CDR3nt: TGTGCCAGCATACAAGGGGATAACCAGCCCCAGCATTTT
CDR3aa: CASIQGDNQPQHF

d_gene: .
abundance: .
j_gene: TRBJ2-1
len: 16
v_gene: TRBV3-1/TRBV3-2
CDR3nt: TGTGCCAGCAGCCAAGGTCTTCCGGGCGGGTACAATGAGCAGTTCTTC
CDR3aa: CASSQGLPGGYNEQFF

d_gene: .
abundance: .
j_gene: TRBJ2-1
len: 21
v_gene: TRBV10-3
CDR3nt: TGTGCCATCAGTGAGTCTGTAGGGGGGCTCCTTCTTAATTCACCCTACAATGAGCAGTTCTTC
CDR3aa: CAISESVGGLLLNSPYNEQFF

d_gene: .
abundance: .
j_gene: TRBJ1-2
len: 13
v_gene: TRBV9
CDR3nt: TGTGCCAGCACTCCGACAGAGATCTATGGCTACACCTTC
CDR3aa: CASTPTEIYGYTF

d_gene: .
abundance: .
j_gene: TRBJ1-6
len: 16
v_gene: TRBV4-1
CDR3nt: TGCGCCAGCAGCCAAGACAACACTGGGGATAATTCACCCCTCCACTTT
CDR3aa: CASSQDNTGDNSPLHF